The 7 T cell receptor beta chains below all came from one sample that was sequenced in a study of tumor and adjacent non-tumor tissue in lung cancer. A modified ARM-PCR protocol with three rounds of nested PCR amplified TCRbeta. TCRdb fed the multiplex PCR reads into MiXCR, producing one record per CDR3 protein. Here the sample spans 100,000 or so distinct CDR3 sequences, roughly two thirds being singletons. RNA was extracted from bulk tissue without any cell sorting. More than 3 cm separated this lung sample from the edge of the tumor. Sequenced material: distant non-tumor lung tissue. The receptor set was obtained from a young man with non-small cell lung cancer.

With respect to this clonotype: One junction end does not reproduce the germline sequence, and a read error may be involved. This chain uses TRBV12-3 or TRBV12-4 with TRBJ2-1; D is unclear. The CDR3 totals 13 residues. CDR3 bases: TGCGCCAAGAGTTTTCAGCTAGGCTATGAGCAGTTCTTC. The encoded protein is CAKSFQLGYEQFF.

As concerns this clonotype: This CDR3 fails to terminate in the conserved phenylalanine or tryptophan, so it likely reflects a read error. Because the CDR3's place on the DNA is in doubt, the DNA is left out and the CDR3 is given as listed by TCRdb. This rearrangement joins TRBV11-2 to TRBJ2-1; TRBD2, as called in the table, went unchecked against the DNA. The germline V gene has CDR1 SGHAT and CDR2 FQNNGV. A total of 15 residues make up the CDR3, ends included. CDR3: CASSLVASRTDEHFI.

The rearrangement joins TRBV11-3 to TRBJ1-2; D gene ambiguous. This CDR3 comprises 14 residues. Germline V lookup: CDR1 SGHNT, CDR2 YENEEA. Trimming left V 9 bases short and J 6 bases short, with 20 bases between. The CDR3 sequence is CASSVSPGGNGYTF. The CDR3, as DNA: TGTGCCAGTAGCGTTAGTCCCGGCGGCAATGGCTACACCTTC.

A remark on this clonotype: At one of its ends the junction is not consistent with the germline gene, which may arise from a read error. This sequence joins TRBV11-2 and TRBJ1-1; tentative D call: TRBD1 (5 bases). The CDR3 spans 16 residues. Germline V CDR1 and CDR2: SGHAT, FQNNGV. The CDR3 DNA sequence: TGTGCCAGCAGCCGGCTGGCCAGGGAGAAGAACATTGAAGCTTTCTTT. The encoded protein is CASSRLAREKNIEAFF.

The genes are TRBV20-1 and TRBJ2-2; D assignment may be TRBD1 or TRBD2 (6 bases each). Germline values: CDR1 DFQATT, CDR2 SNEGSKA (reference sequence). The CDR3 contains 12 residues. The CDR3 DNA sequence: TGCAGCGCACTGGGGGGCACCGAAGAGCTGTTTTTT. It encodes CSALGGTEELFF.

For this clonotype: No conserved phenylalanine or tryptophan is present at the end of the CDR3, so a read error is the likely explanation. The chain recombines TRBV10-3 with TRBJ1-5, with D unresolved. The CDR3 is 13 residues long. CDR1 and CDR2 (germline): ENHRY, SYGVKD. V was trimmed by 7 bases and J by 4 bases, leaving 11 bases between them. CDR3: CAINAAENQPQHL. The CDR3 region has the DNA TGTGCCATCAATGCGGCAGAAAATCAGCCCCAGCATCTT.

Comment on this clonotype: This clone may be a read error of a much larger clone one base away. This chain joins TRBV12-3 or TRBV12-4 and TRBJ2-3; D may be TRBD1 (5 bases). Trimming left V 5 bases short and J 2 bases short, with 11 bases between. This CDR3 is 14 amino acids long. The CDR3: CASSTTAITDTQYF. The CDR3 coding sequence is TGTGCCAGCAGTACGACAGCGATCACAGATACGCAGTATTTT.